This TCR beta chain emerged from a study of T cell repertoires in cytomegalovirus infection. TCRdb processed the reads anew with MiXCR; each CDR3 protein has one entry. The sample has about 230,000 distinct CDR3 sequences, roughly 22% seen once. This CDR3 comprises 15 residues. Germline values: CDR1 MDHEN, CDR2 SYDVKM. Trimming pared 2 bases from V and 5 bases from J, leaving 13 bases between. This sequence was found in a human donor in good health (CMV status not recorded). Some clones in this sample may be carry-over from other donors' samples. This chain connects TRBV28 to TRBJ2-1, with D uncertain. Sequenced sample: CD8+ T cells from PBMCs. The CDR3, as DNA: TGTGCCAGCAGTTTACGAACAGCTAGAGACAATGAGCAGTTCTTC. It specifies CASSLRTARDNEQFF.